The 22 T cell receptor beta chains given below trace back to one sample, sequenced in a study of shared clonotypes between healthy human individuals. Data came from immunoSEQ multiplex PCR; TCRdb stores just in-frame clones and leaves some out. In the table there are 450,000 to 500,000 clones, 65% to 85% of which are singletons. Source material: PBMCs. These receptors were taken from a woman aged 40 to 50 in good health. Some clones in this sample may be carry-over from other donors' samples.

The chain couples TRBV9 to TRBJ1-1; TRBD1 matches at 7 bases. The J segment lost 8 bases and the V segment lost 0 bases, leaving 4 bases of the junction unmatched. Germline loops: CDR1 SGDLS, CDR2 YYNGEE. The length of the CDR3 is 13 residues. The CDR3 nucleotides read TGTGCCAGCAGCGTAGACCTACAGGGGGAAGCTTTCTTT. Protein sequence: CASSVDLQGEAFF.

V usage is TRBV9 and J usage is TRBJ2-5; D is possibly TRBD1 or TRBD2 (6 bases each). CDR3 length equals 15 residues. Germline assignment: CDR1 SGDLS and CDR2 YYNGEE. Between the trimmed V and J ends, which lost 0 bases and 5 bases, there was a span of 14 bases. CDR3 region: CASSVEGGRGETQYF. CDR3 nucleotides: TGTGCCAGCAGCGTAGAAGGGGGGCGCGGGGAGACCCAGTACTTC.

The chain uses TRBV7-8 and TRBJ1-2; no clear D gene. From germline, CDR1 is SGHVS and CDR2 FQNEAQ. V lost 5 bases, J lost 1 base, and 11 bases lay in between. This CDR3 has 14 residues. The CDR3 coding sequence is TGTGCCAGCAGCCCCTTTCAGGATAACTATGGCTACACCTTC. Translation gives CASSPFQDNYGYTF.

Turning to this clone: A far larger clone is only one base removed, so a read error is likely. J is TRBJ2-7 and V is TRBV5-1; D might be TRBD1 (7 bases). The CDR3 spans 16 residues. CDR1 and CDR2 from the germline V gene are SGHRS and YFSETQ. CDR3 region: CASSLAQGGTSYGQYF. The DNA for the CDR3 is TGCGCCAGCAGCTTGGCCCAGGGGGGAACCTCCTACGGGCAGTACTTC. The whole variable domain, remainder taken from reference TRBV5-1 and TRBJ2-7, is KAGVTQTPRYLIKTRGQQVTLSCSPISGHRSVSWYQQTPGQGLQFLFEYFSETQRNKGNFPGRFSGRQFSNSRSEMNVSTLELGDSALYLCASSLAQGGTSYGQYFGPGTRLTVT.

This clone was counted a single time. The rearrangement joins TRBV5-1 to TRBJ2-5; D gene uncertain. This CDR3 spans 13 amino acids. CDR1 SGHRS and CDR2 YFSETQ come from the germline V gene. With 6 bases removed from V and 2 bases from J, the gap between germline ends came to 11 bases. The CDR3 loop is CASTVQEQETQYF. Written as DNA, the CDR3 is TGCGCCAGCACGGTCCAAGAGCAAGAGACCCAGTACTTC.

The genes are TRBV28 and TRBJ2-7; D unresolved. The V gene lost 5 bases and the J gene lost 5 bases, with 10 bases spanning the gap. Germline CDR1 and CDR2: MDHEN and SYDVKM. CDR3 length: 12 amino acids. The chain's CDR3 is CASSLPFDEQYF. CDR3 coding DNA: TGTGCCAGCAGTCTGCCTTTCGACGAGCAGTACTTC.

CDR3 sequence: CASSLSGDYYEQYF. The CDR3 coding sequence is TGTGCCAGCAGTTTAAGCGGGGACTATTACGAGCAGTACTTC. This chain connects TRBV28 to TRBJ2-7; 7 nucleotides line up with TRBD2. This CDR3 region has 14 residues. Germline loops: CDR1 MDHEN, CDR2 SYDVKM. The V gene end was trimmed by 2 bases and the J gene end by 4 bases; junction bases not matched to a gene: 5.

The chain uses TRBV5-1 and TRBJ2-1; D possibly corresponds to TRBD1 (6 bases). The germline gives CDR1 SGHRS, CDR2 YFSETQ. CDR3 length: 15 amino acids. Trimming shortened V by 1 base and J by 0 bases, and 8 bases separated the two germline ends. The CDR3 loop is CASSLTGRSYNEQFF. CDR3 DNA: TGCGCCAGCAGCTTGACAGGGCGCTCCTACAATGAGCAGTTCTTC.

This chain uses TRBV5-1 with TRBJ2-2; 8 bases fit TRBD1. V lost 4 bases and J lost 0; bases outside the gene matches: 2. CDR3 length equals 15 residues. In germline, CDR1 is SGHRS, CDR2 YFSETQ. CDR3: CASSVGQANTGELFF. The CDR3, as DNA: TGCGCCAGCAGCGTGGGACAGGCGAACACCGGGGAGCTGTTTTTT.

Here the CDR3 reads CAITQGGGETQYF. In DNA, the CDR3 is TGTGCCATCACGCAGGGAGGAGGGGAGACCCAGTACTTC. The chain couples TRBV10-3 to TRBJ2-5, with D possibly matching TRBD2 (6 bases). This CDR3 spans 13 amino acids. In germline, CDR1 is ENHRY, CDR2 SYGVKD. V was shortened by 7 bases and J by 5 bases, with 14 bases between the two germline ends.

Note on this clone: A far larger clone is one base from this, pointing to a likely read error. The genes are TRBV25-1 and TRBJ2-4; possibly TRBD2 for D (6 bases). The CDR3 runs 17 residues. Germline values: CDR1 MGHDK, CDR2 SYGVNS. V lost 4 bases to trimming and J lost 0 bases, with 16 bases between them. CDR3 sequence (DNA): TGTGCCAGCAGTGGACGGGTAGCGGTATCAGCCAAAAACATTCAGTACTTC. It codes for CASSGRVAVSAKNIQYF.

Regarding this clone: This probably arose from a read error, given a far larger clone one base away. This chain uses TRBV2 with TRBJ2-1; no clear D. This CDR3 is 14 amino acids long. Germline loops: CDR1 SNHLY, CDR2 FYNNEI. For the CDR3, the DNA is TGTGCCAGCCTCTCCCCTACGTCCTACAATGAGAAGTTCTTC. Translation gives CASLSPTSYNEKFF.

This chain connects TRBV28 to TRBJ1-5; D remains unclear. Germline V gives CDR1 MDHEN, CDR2 SYDVKM. The CDR3 has 14 amino acids. Deletions cut 3 bases from V and 0 bases from J, with 6 bases between. The CDR3 DNA follows: TGTGCCAGCAGTTTGGGGTTTAGCAATCAGCCCCAGCATTTT. Residues: CASSLGFSNQPQHF.

About this clone: A read error is the likely source, as a far larger clone sits one nucleotide away. The chain employs TRBV6-6 and TRBJ1-3; TRBD1 matches 9 bases. Trimming cost V 2 bases and J 8 bases; bases outside gene matches: 10. In germline, CDR1 is MNHNY, CDR2 SVGAGI (reference sequence). The CDR3 contains 16 residues. CDR3 sequence (DNA): TGTGCCAGCAGTTACCACACCGGGACAGGGATCCACACCATATATTTT. Protein sequence: CASSYHTGTGIHTIYF.

The genes are TRBV6-5 and TRBJ1-2; no clear D. With 7 bases removed from V and 2 bases from J, the gap between germline ends came to 17 bases. The CDR3 loop spans 15 amino acids. Germline V CDR1 and CDR2: MNHEY, SVGAGI. CDR3 sequence reads: CASTPLSRGNYGYTF. The CDR3 bases are TGTGCCAGCACCCCACTGTCGAGAGGGAACTATGGCTACACCTTC.

This clone was counted only a few times. V gene TRBV28 combines with J gene TRBJ1-1; 7 bases are a match to TRBD1. The CDR3 covers 12 residues. V lost 1 base and J lost 12; bases outside the gene matches: 5. From germline, CDR1 is MDHEN and CDR2 SYDVKM. The CDR3: CASSLFRQGPFF. As DNA, the CDR3 is TGTGCCAGCAGTTTATTTCGACAGGGACCTTTCTTT. The full variable domain, rest sourced from reference TRBV28 and TRBJ1-1, is DVKVTQSSRYLVKRTGEKVFLECVQDMDHENMFWYRQDPGLGLRLIYFSYDVKMKEKGDIPEGYSVSREKKERFSLILESASTNQTSMYLCASSLFRQGPFFGQGTRLTVV.

Only a few counts were recorded for this clone. The chain joins TRBV5-6 to TRBJ2-7, with 11 bases fitting TRBD1. The ends lost 4 bases at V and 5 bases at J; junction bases unmatched: 8. CDR3 size: 15 residues. Germline CDR1 is SGHDT and CDR2 is YYEEEE. CDR3 nucleotide sequence: TGTGCCAGCAGCCCGGACAGGGGGCAAATGGACGAGCAGTACTTC. This gives the protein CASSPDRGQMDEQYF.

J is TRBJ2-5 and V is TRBV9, with 8 bases lining up with TRBD2. Germline-derived CDR1 and CDR2 are SGDLS and YYNGEE. The CDR3 runs 16 residues. V gave up 0 bases and J gave up 1 base; unmatched junction bases: 5. CDR3 protein: CASSVEASGFQETQYF. CDR3 nucleotide sequence: TGTGCCAGCAGCGTAGAAGCTAGCGGGTTCCAAGAGACCCAGTACTTC.

The J gene is TRBJ1-4, the V gene TRBV28; TRBD1 matches at 9 bases. After removal of 7 bases from V and 7 bases from J, the junction contained 7 bases not matched to a gene. There are 14 residues in the CDR3. Germline V CDR1 and CDR2: MDHEN, SYDVKM. The CDR3 sequence: CASTPGTGFEKLFF. DNA for the CDR3: TGTGCCAGCACGCCCGGGACAGGGTTTGAAAAACTGTTTTTT.

This clone was seen once. The chain has TRBV30 and TRBJ2-2; D might be TRBD2 (6 bases). Germline V CDR1 and CDR2: GTSNPN, SVGIG (reference sequence). V was shortened by 3 bases and J by 6 bases, with 11 bases between the two germline ends. CDR3 length: 13 residues. In DNA form, the CDR3 reads TGTGCCTGGAGCCGGGGGTCCTCCGGGGAGCTGTTTTTT. Amino acid sequence: CAWSRGSSGELFF.

The chain links TRBV7-9 to TRBJ2-1, with a possible D match to TRBD1 (5 bases). Per the germline V gene, CDR1 is SEHNR and CDR2 is FQNEAQ (reference sequence). Trimming took 1 base from V and 8 from J, leaving 12 bases between them. There are 14 residues in the CDR3. The CDR3 spells CASSLESTVDEQFF. The CDR3 nucleotides read TGTGCCAGCAGCTTAGAGTCGACAGTTGATGAGCAGTTCTTC. Full variable domain (missing parts from reference TRBV7-9 and TRBJ2-1): DTGVSQNPRHKITKRGQNVTFRCDPISEHNRLYWYRQTLGQGPEFLTYFQNEAQLEKSRLLSDRFSAERPKGSFSTLEIQRTEQGDSAMYLCASSLESTVDEQFFGPGTRLTVL.

The J gene is TRBJ1-1, the V gene TRBV14; tentative D call: TRBD1 (6 bases). Germline-derived CDR1 and CDR2 are SGHDN and FVKESK. The CDR3 is made up of 16 amino acids. Trimming removed 5 bases at V and 3 bases at J, with 19 bases between. The chain's CDR3 is CASSKGQGRRDTEAFF. The CDR3 region has the DNA TGTGCCAGCAGCAAAGGCCAGGGGAGGAGAGACACTGAAGCTTTCTTT. The full variable domain, in which reference TRBV14 and TRBJ1-1 provide the parts outside the CDR3, is EAGVTQFPSHSVIEKGQTVTLRCDPISGHDNLYWYRRVMGKEIKFLLHFVKESKQDESGMPNNRFLAERTGGTYSTLKVQPAELEDSGVYFCASSKGQGRRDTEAFFGQGTRLTVV.